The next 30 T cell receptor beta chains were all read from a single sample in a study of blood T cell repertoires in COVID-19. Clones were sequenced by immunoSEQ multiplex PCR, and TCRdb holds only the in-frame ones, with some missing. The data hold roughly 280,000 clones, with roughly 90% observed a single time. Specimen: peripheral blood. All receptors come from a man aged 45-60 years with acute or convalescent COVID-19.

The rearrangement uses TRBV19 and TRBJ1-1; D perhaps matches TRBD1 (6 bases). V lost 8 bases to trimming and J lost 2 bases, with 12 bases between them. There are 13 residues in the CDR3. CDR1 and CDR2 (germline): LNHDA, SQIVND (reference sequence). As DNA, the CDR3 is TGTGCCAGTCAGGGGACACCAAACACTGAAGCTTTCTTT. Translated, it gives CASQGTPNTEAFF.

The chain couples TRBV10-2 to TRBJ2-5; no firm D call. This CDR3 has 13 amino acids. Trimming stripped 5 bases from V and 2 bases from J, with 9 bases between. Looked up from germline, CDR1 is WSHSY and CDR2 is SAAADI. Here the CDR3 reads CASSLYGQETQYF. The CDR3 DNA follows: TGCGCCAGCAGTTTGTACGGTCAAGAGACCCAGTACTTC.

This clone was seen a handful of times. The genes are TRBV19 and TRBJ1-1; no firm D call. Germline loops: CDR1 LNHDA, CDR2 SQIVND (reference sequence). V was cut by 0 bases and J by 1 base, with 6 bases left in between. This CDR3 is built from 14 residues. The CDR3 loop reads CASSIEGTNTEAFF. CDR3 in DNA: TGTGCCAGTAGTATAGAGGGCACGAACACTGAAGCTTTCTTT.

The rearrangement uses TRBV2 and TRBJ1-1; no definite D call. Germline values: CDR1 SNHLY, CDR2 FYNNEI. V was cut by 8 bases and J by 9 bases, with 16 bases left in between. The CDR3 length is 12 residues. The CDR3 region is CASYPWAQKAFF. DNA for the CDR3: TGTGCCAGCTATCCCTGGGCGCAGAAAGCTTTCTTT.

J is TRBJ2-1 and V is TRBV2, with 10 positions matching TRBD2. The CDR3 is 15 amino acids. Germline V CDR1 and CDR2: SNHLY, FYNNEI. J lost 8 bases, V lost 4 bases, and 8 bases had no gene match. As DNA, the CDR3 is TGTGCCAGCAGTGGGGTCGCTAGCGGGGGACATGAGCAGTTCTTC. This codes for CASSGVASGGHEQFF.

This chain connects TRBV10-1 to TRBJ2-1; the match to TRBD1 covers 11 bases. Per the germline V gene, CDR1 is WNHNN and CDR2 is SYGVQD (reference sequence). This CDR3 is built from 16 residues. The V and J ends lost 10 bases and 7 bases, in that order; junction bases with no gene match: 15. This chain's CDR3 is CATASGRTGGRNEQFF. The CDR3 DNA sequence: TGCGCCACAGCAAGTGGTCGGACAGGGGGCCGGAATGAGCAGTTCTTC.

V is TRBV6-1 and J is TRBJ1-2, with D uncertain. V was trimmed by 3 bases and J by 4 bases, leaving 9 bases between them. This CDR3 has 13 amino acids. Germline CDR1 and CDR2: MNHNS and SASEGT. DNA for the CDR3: TGTGCCAGCAGTGAGGGAGTTTTCTATGGCTACACCTTC. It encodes CASSEGVFYGYTF.

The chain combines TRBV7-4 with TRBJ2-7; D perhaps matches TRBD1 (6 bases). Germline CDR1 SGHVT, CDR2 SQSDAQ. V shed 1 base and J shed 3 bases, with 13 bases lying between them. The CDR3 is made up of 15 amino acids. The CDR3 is CASSLDYRDIYEQYF. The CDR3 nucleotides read TGTGCCAGCAGCTTAGATTACCGGGACATCTACGAGCAGTACTTC.

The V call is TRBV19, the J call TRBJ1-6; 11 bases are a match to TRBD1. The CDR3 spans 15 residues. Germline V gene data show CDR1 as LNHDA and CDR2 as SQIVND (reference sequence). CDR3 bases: TGTGGAACCGGGACAGGGGGTAATGGTGTTTCACCCCTCCACTTT. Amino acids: CGTGTGGNGVSPLHF.

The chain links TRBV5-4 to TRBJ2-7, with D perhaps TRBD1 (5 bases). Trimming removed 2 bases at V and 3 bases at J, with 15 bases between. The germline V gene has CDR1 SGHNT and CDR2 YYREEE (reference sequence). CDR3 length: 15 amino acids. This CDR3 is CASSFPQGRSYEQYF. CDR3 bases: TGTGCCAGCAGCTTTCCGCAGGGTAGGAGCTACGAGCAGTACTTC.

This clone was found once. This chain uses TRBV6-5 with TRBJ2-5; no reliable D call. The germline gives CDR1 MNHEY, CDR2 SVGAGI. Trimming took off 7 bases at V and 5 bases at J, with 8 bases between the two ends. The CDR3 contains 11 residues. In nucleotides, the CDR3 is TGTGCCAGCAAAGACTGGGAGACCCAGTACTTC. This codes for CASKDWETQYF.

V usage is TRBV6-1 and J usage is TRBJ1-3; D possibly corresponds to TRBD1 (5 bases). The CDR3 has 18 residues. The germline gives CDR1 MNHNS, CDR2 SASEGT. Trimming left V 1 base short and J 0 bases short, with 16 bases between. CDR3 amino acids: CASSEGLWGDLSGNTIYF. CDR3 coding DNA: TGTGCCAGCAGTGAAGGTCTTTGGGGGGACCTCTCTGGAAACACCATATATTTT.

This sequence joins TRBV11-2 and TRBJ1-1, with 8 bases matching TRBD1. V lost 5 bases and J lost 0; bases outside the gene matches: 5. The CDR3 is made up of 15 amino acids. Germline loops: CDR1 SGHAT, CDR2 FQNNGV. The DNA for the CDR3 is TGTGCCAGCAGCCCTCGGACAGGGATGAACACTGAAGCTTTCTTT. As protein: CASSPRTGMNTEAFF.

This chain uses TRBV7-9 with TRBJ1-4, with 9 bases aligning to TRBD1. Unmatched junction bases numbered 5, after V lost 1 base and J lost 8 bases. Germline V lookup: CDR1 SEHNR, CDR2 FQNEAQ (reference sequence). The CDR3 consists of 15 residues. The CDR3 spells CASSLGGTGKEKLFF. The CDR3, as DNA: TGTGCCAGCAGCTTAGGGGGGACAGGGAAAGAAAAACTGTTTTTT. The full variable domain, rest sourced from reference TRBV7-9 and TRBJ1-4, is DTGVSQNPRHKITKRGQNVTFRCDPISEHNRLYWYRQTLGQGPEFLTYFQNEAQLEKSRLLSDRFSAERPKGSFSTLEIQRTEQGDSAMYLCASSLGGTGKEKLFFGSGTQLSVL.

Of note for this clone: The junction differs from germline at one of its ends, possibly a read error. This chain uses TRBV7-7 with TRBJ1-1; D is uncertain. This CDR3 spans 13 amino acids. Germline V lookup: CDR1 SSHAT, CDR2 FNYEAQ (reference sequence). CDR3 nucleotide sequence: TGTGCTAGCAGCTTAGTGACGGGCACTGAAGCTTTCTTT. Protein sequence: CASSLVTGTEAFF. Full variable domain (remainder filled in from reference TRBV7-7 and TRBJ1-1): GAGVSQSPRYKVTKRGQDVTLRCDPISSHATLYWYQQALGQGPEFLTYFNYEAQPDKSGLPSDRFSAERPEGSISTLTIQRTEQRDSAMYRCASSLVTGTEAFFGQGTRLTVV.

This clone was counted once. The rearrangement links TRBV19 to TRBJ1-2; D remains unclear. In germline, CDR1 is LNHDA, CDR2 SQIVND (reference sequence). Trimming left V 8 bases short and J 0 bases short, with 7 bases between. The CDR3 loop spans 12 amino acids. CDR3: CASGSANYGYTF. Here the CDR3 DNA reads TGTGCCAGTGGGAGTGCTAACTATGGCTACACCTTC.

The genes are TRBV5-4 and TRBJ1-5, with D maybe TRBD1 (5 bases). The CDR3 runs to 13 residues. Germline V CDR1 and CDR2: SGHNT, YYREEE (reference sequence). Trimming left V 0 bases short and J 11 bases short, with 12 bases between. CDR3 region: CASSLDSLGAQHF. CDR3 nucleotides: TGTGCCAGCAGCTTGGACTCCCTAGGGGCCCAGCATTTT.

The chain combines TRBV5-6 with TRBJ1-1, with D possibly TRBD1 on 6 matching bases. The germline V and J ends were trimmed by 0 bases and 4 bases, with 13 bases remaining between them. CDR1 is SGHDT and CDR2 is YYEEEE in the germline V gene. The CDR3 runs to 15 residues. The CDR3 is CASSLDPGESTEAFF. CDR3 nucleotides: TGTGCCAGCAGCTTGGACCCAGGGGAGAGCACTGAAGCTTTCTTT.

CDR3 in amino acids: CASRPDRGLYNEQFF. CDR3 DNA: TGCGCCAGCAGACCCGACAGGGGACTATACAATGAGCAGTTCTTC. The V and J genes are TRBV5-1 and TRBJ2-1; D perhaps matches TRBD1 (8 bases). Germline V CDR1 and CDR2: SGHRS, YFSETQ. V dropped 5 bases and J dropped 4 bases, with 16 bases sitting between them. The CDR3 totals 15 residues.

In nucleotides, the CDR3 is TGTGCCAGCAGCCGGGGGGGAGTGTTCACTGAAGCTTTCTTT. Its translation is CASSRGGVFTEAFF. V and J are TRBV7-9 and TRBJ1-1; possible D gene TRBD1, 5 bases. V dropped 5 bases and J dropped 4 bases, with 14 bases sitting between them. Germline values: CDR1 SEHNR, CDR2 FQNEAQ (reference sequence). This CDR3 is built from 14 residues.

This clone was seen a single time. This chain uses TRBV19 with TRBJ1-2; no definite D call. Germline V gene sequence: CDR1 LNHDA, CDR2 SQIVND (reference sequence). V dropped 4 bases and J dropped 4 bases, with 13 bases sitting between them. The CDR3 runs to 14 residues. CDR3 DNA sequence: TGTGCCAGTAGTACTACAGCCTTTTCCTATGGCTACACCTTC. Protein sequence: CASSTTAFSYGYTF.

Here the CDR3 DNA reads TGTGCCATCAGTGAGTCGGGGGAATGGGGGCTAGCGGACACCGGGGAGCTGTTTTTT. Encoded protein: CAISESGEWGLADTGELFF. This chain connects TRBV10-3 to TRBJ2-2; maybe TRBD2 (7 bases). The V end lost 0 bases, the J end lost 3 bases, and 20 bases lay between the germline ends. The CDR3 has 19 amino acids. Germline loops: CDR1 ENHRY, CDR2 SYGVKD.

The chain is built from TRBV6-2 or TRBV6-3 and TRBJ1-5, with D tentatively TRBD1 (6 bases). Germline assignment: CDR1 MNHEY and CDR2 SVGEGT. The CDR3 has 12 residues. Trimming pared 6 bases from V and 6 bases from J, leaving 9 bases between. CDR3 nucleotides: TGTGCCAGCAGCGACAGGCGTCAGCCCCAGCATTTT. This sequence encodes CASSDRRQPQHF.

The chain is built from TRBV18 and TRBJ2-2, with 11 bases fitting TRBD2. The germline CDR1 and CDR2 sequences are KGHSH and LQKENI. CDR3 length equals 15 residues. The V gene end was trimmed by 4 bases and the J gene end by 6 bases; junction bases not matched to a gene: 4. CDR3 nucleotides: TGTGCCAGCTCACTGACTAGCGGGGTTGCCGGGGAGCTGTTTTTT. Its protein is CASSLTSGVAGELFF.

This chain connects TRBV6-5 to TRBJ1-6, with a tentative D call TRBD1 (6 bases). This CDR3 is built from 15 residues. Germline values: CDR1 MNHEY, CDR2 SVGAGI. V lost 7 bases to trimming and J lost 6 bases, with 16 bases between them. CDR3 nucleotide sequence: TGTGCCAGCACCACCTACAGGGAAGTTAATTCACCCCTCCACTTT. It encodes CASTTYREVNSPLHF.

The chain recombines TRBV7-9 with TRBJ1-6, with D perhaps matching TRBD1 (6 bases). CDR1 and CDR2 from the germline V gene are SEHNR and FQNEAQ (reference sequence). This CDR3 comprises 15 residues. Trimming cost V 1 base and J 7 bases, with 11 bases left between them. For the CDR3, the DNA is TGTGCCAGCAGCTTAGGTGCGGGGGCGAATTCACCCCTCCACTTT. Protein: CASSLGAGANSPLHF.

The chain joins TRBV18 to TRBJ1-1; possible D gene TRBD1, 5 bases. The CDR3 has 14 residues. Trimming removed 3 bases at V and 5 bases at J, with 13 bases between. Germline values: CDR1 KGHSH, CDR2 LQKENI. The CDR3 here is CASSPAGGGTEAFF. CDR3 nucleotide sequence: TGTGCCAGCTCACCGGCCGGGGGAGGTACTGAAGCTTTCTTT.

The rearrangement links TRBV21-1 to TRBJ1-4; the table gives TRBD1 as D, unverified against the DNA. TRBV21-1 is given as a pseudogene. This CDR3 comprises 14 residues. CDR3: CASSKDRVSEKLFF. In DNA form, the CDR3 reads TGTGCCAGCAGCAAAGACAGGGTAAGCGAAAAACTGTTTTTT.

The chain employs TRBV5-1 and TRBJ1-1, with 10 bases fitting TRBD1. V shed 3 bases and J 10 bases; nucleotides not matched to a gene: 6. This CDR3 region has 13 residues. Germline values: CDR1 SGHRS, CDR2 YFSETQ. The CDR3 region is CASSWDRGGSAFF. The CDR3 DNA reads TGCGCCAGCAGCTGGGACAGGGGCGGGTCAGCTTTCTTT. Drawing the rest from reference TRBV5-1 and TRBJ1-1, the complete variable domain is KAGVTQTPRYLIKTRGQQVTLSCSPISGHRSVSWYQQTPGQGLQFLFEYFSETQRNKGNFPGRFSGRQFSNSRSEMNVSTLELGDSALYLCASSWDRGGSAFFGQGTRLTVV.

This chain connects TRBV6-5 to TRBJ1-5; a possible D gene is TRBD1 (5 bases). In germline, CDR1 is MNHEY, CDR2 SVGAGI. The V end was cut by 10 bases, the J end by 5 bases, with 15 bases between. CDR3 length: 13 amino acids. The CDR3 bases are TGTGCCACCCGGACAACCTCGGATCAGCCCCAGCATTTT. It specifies CATRTTSDQPQHF.